The TCR beta chain under discussion was sequenced for a study of radiotherapy plus CTLA-4 blockade in lung cancer. General study findings and limits: Once radiotherapy plus ipilimumab had been given, TCR clones derived from tumor expanded in blood.

Germline V CDR1 and CDR2: SGHDN, FVKESK. CDR3 length: 16 residues. V gave up 5 bases and J gave up 7 bases, with 22 bases separating them. Concerning this clone itself: Its antigen is still unknown.

Data came from immunoSEQ multiplex PCR; TCRdb stores just in-frame clones and leaves some out. The sample yields roughly 120,000 clones, more than 75% seen once. Here the sequenced sample was peripheral blood, taken from a patient treated with radiotherapy plus ipilimumab. The gene calls are TRBV14 and TRBJ2-3; a possible D gene is TRBD2 (6 bases). The sequence was collected from a human donor with non-small cell lung cancer that progressed on radiotherapy plus ipilimumab. Some clones in this sample may be carry-over from other donors' samples. For the CDR3, the DNA is TGTGCCAGCAGCGTCAAGGTCGGGGGACGAGTGCATACGCAGTATTTT. Amino acid sequence: CASSVKVGGRVHTQYF.